This entry concerns a single T cell receptor (beta chain). Its antigen is not identified. CD45RO/CCR7/CD25/CD127/CD95/CD27 separated CD4+ naive, central memory, regulatory and stem cell-like memory cells by sorting. These data originate in a study of beta chain features in type 1 diabetes. Study-wide results and caveats: A moderate, significant TCRB CDR3 shortening appeared in type 1 diabetes across four CD4+ subsets.

Trimming took off 1 base at V and 5 bases at J, with 11 bases between the two ends. Germline loops: CDR1 SGHVS, CDR2 FNYEAQ. This CDR3 region has 14 residues. As every portion of the isolated RNA was reverse transcribed, the sequencing read expressed TCRB transcripts. Naive, central memory and regulatory T cell samples averaged approximately 3.9 million immunoSEQ reads each. TCRdb's table, derived via immunoSEQ multiplex PCR, lists solely in-frame clones and lacks some. The data hold around 250,000 clones, with 11% to 15% observed a single time. The sample taken for sequencing was naive CD4+ T cells from blood. The chain couples TRBV7-6 to TRBJ1-1, with unresolved D. The receptor was isolated from a woman aged 40 to 50 in good health. The CDR3 loop is CASSLGPGRTEAFF. The CDR3 bases are TGTGCCAGCAGCTTAGGGCCGGGGAGAACTGAAGCTTTCTTT.